Listed below are T cell receptor beta chains from one sample, sequenced in a study of OX40 agonist ivuxolimab in advanced cancers. The table came from immunoSEQ multiplex PCR; TCRdb's copy has only in-frame clones and leaves some out. The sample includes 77,000 or so clones, about 85% of them seen just once. Sequencing used CD4+ or CD8+ T cells sorted from blood, obtained in a trial of the OX40 agonist ivuxolimab. These TCRs come from an adult with an advanced solid tumor such as melanoma, head and neck, liver or kidney cancer. Each CDR3 is given with its conserved first and last residue. D genes are given only for firm matches. Rows may omit the clone size; those that give it use once, few, many or a size class.

CDR3 protein,CDR3 DNA,D gene,J gene,V gene,clone size
CASSTSGVLDTQYF,TGTGCCAGCAGCACCTCAGGGGTCCTAGATACGCAGTATTTT,.,TRBJ2-3,TRBV7-2,once
CASSLVGETQYF,TGCGCCAGCAGCTTGGTTGGGGAGACCCAGTACTTC,.,TRBJ2-5,TRBV5-1,.
CASSRAGDETQYF,TGTGCCAGCAGCCGAGCGGGAGACGAGACCCAGTACTTC,TRBD2,TRBJ2-5,TRBV7-3,.
CASGGVRVYNEQFF,TGTGCCAGCGGGGGTGTACGGGTCTACAATGAGCAGTTCTTC,.,TRBJ2-1,TRBV2,.
CASSAPLGGPMNTGELFF,TGTGCCAGCAGCGCTCCTTTGGGGGGCCCAATGAACACCGGGGAGCTGTTTTTT,.,TRBJ2-2,TRBV9,.
CAWKRNGAIYEQYF,TGTGCCTGGAAGAGGAACGGAGCGATTTACGAGCAGTACTTC,.,TRBJ2-7,TRBV30,.
CASSLVGLAGDSYEQYF,TGTGCCAGCAGTTTAGTGGGACTAGCGGGGGACTCCTACGAGCAGTACTTC,TRBD2,TRBJ2-7,TRBV27,.
CASSEQGGPQPQHF,TGTGCCAGCAGTGAACAGGGGGGGCCTCAGCCCCAGCATTTT,TRBD1,TRBJ1-5,TRBV2,.
CASQGPTDTQYF,TGTGCCAGCCAAGGTCCCACAGATACGCAGTATTTT,.,TRBJ2-3,TRBV10-3,.
CASSGGSGYTF,TGTGCCAGTAGTGGGGGCTCTGGCTACACCTTC,.,TRBJ1-2,TRBV19,once
CASNRGLETQYF,TGTGCCAGCAATAGGGGGCTAGAGACCCAGTACTTC,TRBD1,TRBJ2-5,TRBV2,.
CASSVVGSGNEQFF,TGTGCCAGCAGCGTAGTCGGGAGTGGCAATGAGCAGTTCTTC,.,TRBJ2-1,TRBV9,once
CASSLAGADEQYF,TGTGCCAGCAGTTTGGCGGGGGCCGACGAGCAGTACTTC,.,TRBJ2-7,TRBV28,.
CASSDQDRRGHGYTF,TGTGCCAGCAGTGACCAGGACAGGAGGGGCCATGGCTACACCTTC,TRBD1,TRBJ1-2,TRBV6-1,.
CASSSGTGTQPQHF,TGCGCCAGCAGCTCCGGGACAGGGACTCAGCCCCAGCATTTT,TRBD1,TRBJ1-5,TRBV5-1,.
CASSLGSLSNQPQHF,TGTGCCAGCAGCTTAGGATCACTCAGCAATCAGCCCCAGCATTTT,.,TRBJ1-5,TRBV7-2,.
CASSFAPEAFF,TGTGCCAGCAGCTTTGCCCCTGAAGCTTTCTTT,.,TRBJ1-1,TRBV7-9,.
CASSLAMGYGYTF,TGTGCCAGCAGCTTAGCAATGGGCTATGGCTACACCTTC,.,TRBJ1-2,TRBV7-2,.
CASSFIRLVSNQPQHF,TGTGCCAGTAGTTTCATTAGGCTAGTTAGCAATCAGCCCCAGCATTTT,.,TRBJ1-5,TRBV19,.
CASSVVGVPNTGELFF,TGTGCCAGCAGCGTAGTTGGCGTACCGAACACCGGGGAGCTGTTTTTT,.,TRBJ2-2,TRBV9,.
CAWSPLPGLDRSYEQYF,TGTGCCTGGAGTCCCCTACCTGGTTTAGACCGCTCCTACGAGCAGTACTTC,.,TRBJ2-7,TRBV30,few
CTSRRLGSVYEQYF,TGCACCAGCCGCCGGCTGGGTTCTGTCTACGAGCAGTACTTC,.,TRBJ2-7,TRBV1,.
CASSPKHGGAEQYF,TGTGCCAGCTCACCAAAACACGGGGGGGCCGAGCAGTACTTC,TRBD2,TRBJ2-7,TRBV18,.
CAWSKGVGANTGELFF,TGTGCCTGGAGCAAGGGAGTTGGCGCCAACACCGGGGAGCTGTTTTTT,.,TRBJ2-2,TRBV30,once
CSVEDDSPDLVGEQYF,TGCAGCGTTGAAGATGACAGTCCAGACCTAGTTGGCGAGCAGTACTTC,.,TRBJ2-7,TRBV29-1,once
CASSETNTGELFF,TGTGCCAGCAGTGAAACGAACACCGGGGAGCTGTTTTTT,.,TRBJ2-2,TRBV2,.
CASSLEGGSGNTIYF,TGCGCCAGCAGCTTGGAAGGGGGCTCTGGAAACACCATATATTTT,.,TRBJ1-3,TRBV5-1,once
CSVGSSYNSPLHF,TGCAGCGTTGGTAGCTCCTATAATTCACCCCTCCACTTT,.,TRBJ1-6,TRBV29-1,.
CASSLAGSYNEQFF,TGTGCCAGCAGCCTAGCGGGTTCCTACAATGAGCAGTTCTTC,TRBD2,TRBJ2-1,TRBV2,once
CSVEGGSADTQYF,TGCAGCGTTGAGGGGGGGTCTGCAGATACGCAGTATTTT,TRBD2,TRBJ2-3,TRBV29-1,few
CASSLGAEWSGYTF,TGTGCCAGCAGCTTAGGGGCAGAATGGAGTGGCTACACCTTC,.,TRBJ1-2,TRBV7-2,.
CASCDDRSTEAFF,TGTGCCAGCTGCGACGACAGAAGCACTGAAGCTTTCTTT,.,TRBJ1-1,TRBV25-1,.
CASSTGTLQETQYF,TGTGCCAGCAGCACCGGGACGCTCCAAGAGACCCAGTACTTC,.,TRBJ2-5,TRBV7-9,once
CASSRWGSGYEQYF,TGTGCCAGCAGCCGCTGGGGCAGTGGCTACGAGCAGTACTTC,.,TRBJ2-7,TRBV7-2,.
CASSLDSARATDTQYF,TGTGCCAGCAGCTTAGATTCGGCCCGGGCAACAGATACGCAGTATTTT,.,TRBJ2-3,TRBV11-3,.
CASSSNYEQYF,TGTGCCAGCAGTTCTAACTACGAGCAGTACTTC,.,TRBJ2-7,TRBV28,.
CASWTAANYGYTF,TGCGCCAGCTGGACGGCAGCTAACTATGGCTACACCTTC,.,TRBJ1-2,TRBV10-2,.
CASSPGQGFPFNYGYTF,TGTGCCAGCAGCCCCGGACAGGGTTTCCCTTTTAACTATGGCTACACCTTC,TRBD1,TRBJ1-2,TRBV7-2,.
CASTLRSDRERGPQHF,TGTGCCAGCACCCTTAGATCGGACAGGGAAAGGGGACCCCAGCATTTT,TRBD1,TRBJ1-5,TRBV7-8,few
CAWSRVDTQYF,TGTGCCTGGAGTCGGGTGGATACGCAGTATTTT,.,TRBJ2-3,TRBV30,.
CASSEASGANVLTF,TGCGCCAGCAGCGAGGCATCTGGGGCCAACGTCCTGACTTTC,.,TRBJ2-6,TRBV5-1,few
CASSDSGASSYEQYF,TGTGCCAGCAGCGATAGCGGGGCAAGCTCCTACGAGCAGTACTTC,TRBD2,TRBJ2-7,TRBV6-6,.
CASSSGRGFETEAFF,TGTGCCAGCAGTTCCGGACGGGGGTTTGAGACTGAAGCTTTCTTT,.,TRBJ1-1,TRBV6-6,.
CASSVATTDTQYF,TGTGCCAGCAGCGTAGCGACCACAGATACGCAGTATTTT,.,TRBJ2-3,TRBV9,.
CASSSRLGTSKETQYF,TGTGCCAGCAGCTCGCGCCTCGGGACTTCAAAAGAGACCCAGTACTTC,.,TRBJ2-5,TRBV7-9,.
CASSLPSGSSYNEQFF,TGTGCCAGCAGTCTCCCAAGCGGGTCCTCCTACAATGAGCAGTTCTTC,.,TRBJ2-1,TRBV11-3,.
CASSPQGLAGGAQYF,TGTGCCAGCAGCCCCCAGGGACTAGCGGGAGGGGCGCAGTATTTT,TRBD2,TRBJ2-3,TRBV7-3,.
CASSRGNTEAFF,TGCGCCTCAAGTCGAGGGAACACTGAAGCTTTCTTT,.,TRBJ1-1,TRBV5-1,few
CASSQGSGKGDTQYF,TGCGCCAGCAGCCAAGGATCCGGGAAGGGAGATACGCAGTATTTT,.,TRBJ2-3,TRBV4-3,.
CASRNRVDGELFF,TGTGCCAGCAGAAACAGGGTTGACGGGGAGCTGTTTTTT,.,TRBJ2-2,TRBV7-2,once
CASREGLAVKAKNIQYF,TGTGCCAGCCGGGAGGGACTAGCGGTAAAAGCCAAAAACATTCAGTACTTC,TRBD2,TRBJ2-4,TRBV27,.
CASSALTRKYF,TGTGCCAGCAGTGCCCTCACCAGGAAGTACTTC,.,TRBJ2-7,TRBV25-1,.
CAISEWSSTAAGAGELFF,TGTGCCATCAGTGAGTGGAGTAGCACCGCCGCCGGCGCCGGGGAGCTGTTTTTT,.,TRBJ2-2,TRBV10-3,.
CASQGGRANEKLFF,TGTGCCAGTCAGGGGGGGCGCGCTAATGAAAAACTGTTTTTT,TRBD1,TRBJ1-4,TRBV2,.
CASSLTATGGHGYTF,TGTGCCAGCAGCTTGACCGCGACAGGGGGACATGGCTACACCTTC,TRBD1,TRBJ1-2,TRBV5-6,.